This T cell receptor (beta chain) was observed in a study of blood T cell repertoires in COVID-19. Across the whole study: From the United States, Italy and Spain came samples of acute and convalescent COVID-19. T cells, B-cell-depleted T cells, or PBMCs provided the cDNA or gDNA that served as material.

With 8 bases removed from V and 4 bases from J, the gap between germline ends came to 15 bases. Germline assignment: CDR1 MNHEY and CDR2 SVGAGI. This CDR3 is 13 amino acids long. Original processing methods: Amplification of reference gene primers provided the estimated nucleated cell counts. Some clones are missing from TCRdb's copy, which holds only in-frame ones; the method was immunoSEQ multiplex PCR. V, J and clone size were drawn from that table, and D and trimming were deduced from the DNA. The table lists approximately 140,000 clones, more than 80% of them singletons. Sequenced: peripheral blood. This receptor was taken from a man between 65 and 85 years old with acute or convalescent COVID-19. The chain has TRBV6-5 and TRBJ2-7; tentatively, D is TRBD2 (5 bases). The CDR3 bases are TGTGCCAGCGAGCGGCTACCTGGATACGAGCAGTACTTC. Its protein is CASERLPGYEQYF.